The 17 T cell receptor beta chains below all came from one sample that was sequenced in a study of blood T cell repertoires in COVID-19. Sequenced by immunoSEQ multiplex PCR; TCRdb stores in-frame clones only, minus some. Of 250,000 to 300,000 clones detected, approximately 85% appear once; the ten largest clones hold 1.5% to 2%. Sequenced input: PBMCs or T cells enriched from blood (not recorded which). Every receptor here comes from a woman between 45 and 65 years old who had recovered from COVID-19.

The chain links TRBV6-5 to TRBJ2-5, with D perhaps matching TRBD1 (6 bases). The germline gives CDR1 MNHEY, CDR2 SVGAGI. The CDR3 covers 14 residues. Trimming left V 2 bases short and J 5 bases short, with 12 bases between. This CDR3 reads CASSYTGMGETQYF. Written as DNA, the CDR3 is TGTGCCAGCAGTTACACAGGGATGGGGGAGACCCAGTACTTC.

The J gene is TRBJ1-5, the V gene TRBV28; the match to TRBD1 covers 7 bases. CDR1 is MDHEN and CDR2 is SYDVKM in the germline V gene. The CDR3 is 16 residues long. J lost 5 bases, V lost 6 bases, and 13 bases had no gene match. The CDR3 nucleotides read TGTGCCAGCAGCGTAGCGGGACAGAAGGACTATCAGCCCCAGCATTTT. Translated, it gives CASSVAGQKDYQPQHF. The whole variable domain, remainder taken from reference TRBV28 and TRBJ1-5, is DVKVTQSSRYLVKRTGEKVFLECVQDMDHENMFWYRQDPGLGLRLIYFSYDVKMKEKGDIPEGYSVSREKKERFSLILESASTNQTSMYLCASSVAGQKDYQPQHFGDGTRLSIL.

The chain combines TRBV9 with TRBJ2-7; TRBD1 aligns across 10 bases. CDR3 size: 15 residues. The germline CDR1 and CDR2 sequences are SGDLS and YYNGEE. The V segment lost 0 bases and the J segment 2 bases; nucleotides outside the gene matches: 2. The CDR3 DNA reads TGTGCCAGCAGCGTAGAGGGGACAGGGGCCTACGAGCAGTACTTC. Translated, it gives CASSVEGTGAYEQYF.

This clone is a singleton in its sample. The gene calls are TRBV2 and TRBJ1-4; D is ambiguous. V was cut by 10 bases and J by 7 bases, with 16 bases left in between. Looked up from germline, CDR1 is SNHLY and CDR2 is FYNNEI. This CDR3 comprises 13 residues. CDR3 sequence: CANFGGNSEKLFF. The CDR3 nucleotides read TGTGCCAACTTCGGCGGGAACTCTGAAAAACTGTTTTTT.

CDR3 coding DNA: TGTGCCAGCAGCTTGATCCAGATGGACTATGGCTACACCTTC. Translating gives CASSLIQMDYGYTF. The chain is built from TRBV5-6 and TRBJ1-2; D not resolved. CDR1 is SGHDT and CDR2 is YYEEEE in the germline V gene. V was clipped by 1 base and J by 3 bases, with 10 bases between them. There are 14 residues in the CDR3.

J is TRBJ1-6 and V is TRBV6-2 or TRBV6-3; TRBD1 matches at 7 bases. Looked up from germline, CDR1 is MNHEY and CDR2 is SVGEGT. The CDR3 loop spans 16 amino acids. The ends lost 6 bases at V and 7 bases at J; junction bases unmatched: 12. For the CDR3, the DNA is TGTGCCAGCAGCGGTCTAGGGGGACAGAGAAATTCACCCCTCCACTTT. It is translated as CASSGLGGQRNSPLHF.

The CDR3 spells CASSHPQKDRWVDNEQFF. The CDR3, as DNA: TGTGCCAGCAGTCACCCTCAAAAGGACAGGTGGGTGGACAATGAGCAGTTCTTC. This chain joins TRBV14 and TRBJ2-1; 7 bases map to TRBD1. Germline CDR1 reads SGHDN; CDR2 reads FVKESK. The ends lost 6 bases at V and 5 bases at J; junction bases unmatched: 19. The CDR3 is 18 residues long. Based on the CDR3 plus reference TRBV14 and TRBJ2-1, the full variable domain is EAGVTQFPSHSVIEKGQTVTLRCDPISGHDNLYWYRRVMGKEIKFLLHFVKESKQDESGMPNNRFLAERTGGTYSTLKVQPAELEDSGVYFCASSHPQKDRWVDNEQFFGPGTRLTVL.

The chain is built from TRBV25-1 and TRBJ1-1, with D perhaps matching TRBD1 (6 bases). Germline values: CDR1 MGHDK, CDR2 SYGVNS. Trimming removed 3 bases from V and 0 bases from J, with 8 bases in between. The CDR3 is 14 amino acids. Here the CDR3 reads CASSEDRLNTEAFF. The CDR3 DNA follows: TGTGCCAGCAGTGAGGACAGACTGAACACTGAAGCTTTCTTT.

This clone has more than one count but fewer than ten. This chain links TRBV18 with TRBJ1-1, with D tentatively TRBD1 (6 bases). The germline V and J ends were trimmed by 2 bases and 11 bases, with 15 bases remaining between them. The CDR3 runs 13 residues. The germline gives CDR1 KGHSH, CDR2 LQKENI. The CDR3 DNA reads TGTGCCAGCTCACCAACAAGTACAGGGTACGCTTTCTTT. Translated, it gives CASSPTSTGYAFF.

This rearrangement joins TRBV27 to TRBJ1-3; the D is unclear. The V end lost 6 bases, the J end lost 0 bases, and 15 bases lay between the germline ends. Germline V gene lookup returns CDR1 MNHEY and CDR2 SMNVEV (reference sequence). The length of the CDR3 is 16 residues. CDR3 residues: CASSPQVHLSGNTIYF. The CDR3 coding sequence is TGTGCCAGCAGCCCCCAGGTCCATCTCTCTGGAAACACCATATATTTT.

This clone was found once. The rearrangement joins TRBV28 to TRBJ2-3; a weak D match, TRBD2 (6 bases). Per germline, CDR1 MDHEN and CDR2 SYDVKM. This CDR3 has 17 amino acids. With 4 bases removed from V and 0 bases from J, the gap between germline ends came to 17 bases. Written as DNA, the CDR3 is TGTGCCAGCAGTTCCCCTTTAGCGGCGTTTAGCACAGATACGCAGTATTTT. Its translation is CASSSPLAAFSTDTQYF.

This clone came up a few times. The V and J genes are TRBV7-9 and TRBJ2-1, with D uncertain. Germline CDR1 is SEHNR and CDR2 is FQNEAQ (reference sequence). The V and J ends lost 3 bases and 9 bases respectively, with 6 bases between them. CDR3 length equals 11 residues. The CDR3 DNA reads as TGTGCCAGCAGCTTTTATCCTGAGCAGTTCTTC. The encoded protein is CASSFYPEQFF.

The chain is built from TRBV6-1 and TRBJ2-1; D gene ambiguous. The CDR3 has 13 amino acids. Germline assignment: CDR1 MNHNS and CDR2 SASEGT. V gave up 1 base and J gave up 10 bases, with 11 bases separating them. The CDR3 reads CASSEGAPREQFF. In DNA form, the CDR3 reads TGTGCCAGCAGTGAAGGGGCGCCCCGAGAGCAGTTCTTC.

The chain has TRBV10-3 and TRBJ1-1; TRBD1 matches 8 bases. The junction had 14 bases not matched to a gene; V was cut back by 0 bases and J by 8 bases. The germline gives CDR1 ENHRY, CDR2 SYGVKD. The CDR3 length is 17 residues. The CDR3 DNA sequence: TGTGCCATCAGTGAGTCGAACACAGGGGGATCCTATATAGAAGCTTTCTTT. This gives the protein CAISESNTGGSYIEAFF.

The CDR3 DNA reads TGTGCCAGCAGCGTTAGCGGGAGGTCGTCCTACAATGAGCAGTTCTTC. Amino acids: CASSVSGRSSYNEQFF. The V call is TRBV11-3, the J call TRBJ2-1; 10 positions match TRBD2. V gave up 5 bases and J gave up 1 base; unmatched junction bases: 5. The germline V gene encodes CDR1 SGHNT and CDR2 YENEEA. The CDR3 contains 16 residues.

The chain links TRBV7-6 to TRBJ2-1; D is uncertain. This CDR3 spans 15 amino acids. Germline V lookup: CDR1 SGHVS, CDR2 FNYEAQ. V was cut by 0 bases and J by 6 bases, with 12 bases left in between. CDR3 region: CASSLAESLGNEQFF. CDR3 bases: TGTGCCAGCAGCTTAGCGGAAAGCCTAGGCAATGAGCAGTTCTTC. Full variable domain (remainder filled in from reference TRBV7-6 and TRBJ2-1): GAGVSQSPRYKVTKRGQDVALRCDPISGHVSLYWYRQALGQGPEFLTYFNYEAQQDKSGLPNDRFSAERPEGSISTLTIQRTEQRDSAMYRCASSLAESLGNEQFFGPGTRLTVL.

The rearrangement joins TRBV28 to TRBJ1-5, with 7 positions matching TRBD1. J lost 4 bases, V lost 6 bases, and 9 bases had no gene match. Germline V lookup: CDR1 MDHEN, CDR2 SYDVKM. This CDR3 is built from 15 residues. In DNA, the CDR3 is TGTGCCAGCAGCTGGGACAGACCGAGGAATCAGCCCCAGCATTTT. Translation: CASSWDRPRNQPQHF.